This TCR beta chain originates from a study of T cells after yellow fever vaccination. The TCR cDNA carried a universal primer site and UMIs from 5'RACE template switching. One entry per CDR3 protein results from TCRdb running MiXCR on the 5' RACE reads. The sample contains around 63,000 distinct CDR3 sequences, 7.4% of which appear only once. In regard to this clonotype: Its antigen is still unknown. Just one base apart from a much larger clone, this may be a read error.

Trimming removed 0 bases at V and 8 bases at J, with 10 bases between. The length of the CDR3 is 13 residues. The V gene's germline CDR1 is MNHEY and CDR2 SVGAGI. Findings of the study overall: FACS-sorted repertoires might harbor abundant contaminating clonotypes from the bulk population. Re-detected after boosting: most primary clones, more than 95% of CD4 and 88% of CD8.

The chain carries TRBV6-5 and TRBJ1-1; the D is unclear. The sequence derives from a man between 25 and 39 years old who received the YFV17D yellow fever vaccine. Sequencing used CD8+ T cells sorted from PBMCs, obtained 15 days after the yellow fever booster vaccination. CDR3 DNA sequence: TGTGCCAGCAGTTACTCGATCCATGTCGAAGCTTTCTTT. This gives the protein CASSYSIHVEAFF.